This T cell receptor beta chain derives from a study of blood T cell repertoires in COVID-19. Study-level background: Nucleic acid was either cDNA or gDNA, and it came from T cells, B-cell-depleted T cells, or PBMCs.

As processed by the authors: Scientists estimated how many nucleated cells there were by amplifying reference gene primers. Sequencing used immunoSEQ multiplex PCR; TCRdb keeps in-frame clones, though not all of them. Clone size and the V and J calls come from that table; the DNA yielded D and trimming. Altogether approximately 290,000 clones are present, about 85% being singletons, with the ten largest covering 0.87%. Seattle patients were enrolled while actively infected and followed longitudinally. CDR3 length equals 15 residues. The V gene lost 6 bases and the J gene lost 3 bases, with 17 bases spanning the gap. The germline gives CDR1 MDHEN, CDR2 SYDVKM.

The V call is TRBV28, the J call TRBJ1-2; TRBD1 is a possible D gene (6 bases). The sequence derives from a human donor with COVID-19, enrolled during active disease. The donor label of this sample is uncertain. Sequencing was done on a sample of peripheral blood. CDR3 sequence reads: CASSSGRGYDYGYTF. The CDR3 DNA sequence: TGTGCCAGCAGCAGCGGCAGGGGCTACGACTATGGCTACACCTTC.